A selection of T cell receptor beta chains follows, all from one sample in a study of blood T cells in healthy people across ages. MiXCR, run by TCRdb on the 5' RACE reads, gives a single entry per CDR3 protein. The sample includes hundreds of thousands of distinct CDR3 sequences, about 30% seen only once; the top ten take around 15%. Sequenced input: blood. These receptors were taken from a woman older than 75 in good health. Each CDR3 is given without its conserved first and last residue.

TRBV5-1,ASSPYAVDGAYT
TRBV18,ASSPSTGTDTQY
TRBV5-1,ASSLSSGQPQH
TRBV7-2,ASNPGGQGYNEQF
TRBV28,ASIQGSGRMNTEAF
TRBV20-1,SAPLGASGGTQY
TRBV20-1,SARQGTPNTEAF
TRBV4-3,ASSQTVQGRTDTQY
TRBV18,ASSPSAGNYEQY
TRBV18,ASSSRQGNNEKLF
TRBV5-4,AGSLRGQETQY
TRBV5-1,ASSLGSIAF
TRBV7-2,ASSLVWDSTYEQY
TRBV12-3/TRBV12-4,ASSLSGGGPYEQY
TRBV4-1,ASSQDSPLIYGYT
TRBV7-2,ASALDRGETQY
TRBV6-1,ASSERQRSNQPQH
TRBV2,ASSSRQGAQDTQY
TRBV27,ASSAGQAISPLH
TRBV29-1,SVGGLAGGKIQETQY
TRBV20-1,SARDRRSGGNNEQF
TRBV7-2,ASSYHRYNEQF
TRBV24-1,AISSDRVNTGERF
TRBV7-2,ASSLYQGSSYEQY
TRBV6-2/TRBV6-3,ASSYSTSGALDTQY
TRBV3-1,ASSPEGARVNTEAF
TRBV20-1,SAREIGAVGANVLT
TRBV7-2,ASSASGVNEQF
TRBV20-1,RAPTVNYGYT
TRBV6-6,ASSYRTGNYGYT
TRBV6-2/TRBV6-3,AGSSGTGRETQY
TRBV6-6,ASSYVAGGPGETQY
TRBV5-4,ASSFGEGTQY
TRBV4-3,ASSQDAGLGETQY
TRBV4-1,ASSHPPEAGFSYNEQF
TRBV20-1,SARRQGDYGYT
TRBV10-3,AISESFEQY
TRBV20-1,SAQRPGNQGEKLF
TRBV7-9,ASSLTTGSTDTQY
TRBV7-2,ASSRRTGMTTYEQY
TRBV6-2/TRBV6-3,ASSPRTDRYWPYNEQF
TRBV20-1,SATSMTQQETQY
TRBV3-1,ASSPMWGRTDTQY
TRBV28,ASMDSWAYEQY
TRBV4-1,ASSQVIGQGGETQF
TRBV6-1,ASRVEGQANTGELF
TRBV11-3,ASSDRQGLTDTQY
TRBV6-2/TRBV6-3,ASRETRGFIQY
TRBV6-2/TRBV6-3,ASSYPPHRGRLSSGANVLT
TRBV18,ASSPRDGKTDTQY
TRBV16,ASSLTGGPETQY